This T cell receptor beta chain was observed in a study of cytomegalovirus exposure and HLA in healthy donors. In the PCR, 60 Vbeta and 13 Jbeta primers were used. Sequenced by immunoSEQ multiplex PCR; TCRdb stores in-frame clones only, minus some. The sample totals fewer than 100,000 clones. Study-wide results and caveats: Further analysis, carried out later, found HLA-associated TCR beta chains more clonally expanded than equally common other chains. In presence/absence analyses, roughly uniform sequencing depth across donors was assumed.

As to this clone: The antigen is not known.

The sequence was obtained from a middle-aged man in good health and CMV-seronegative. What was sequenced was PBMCs.

The CDR3: CASSSTGGPETQYF. The CDR3, as DNA: TGTGCCAGCAGCTCGACAGGGGGCCCAGAGACCCAGTACTTC. The rearrangement joins TRBV5-4 to TRBJ2-5; 10 bases map to TRBD1. Germline V gene sequence: CDR1 SGHNT, CDR2 YYREEE (reference sequence). Germline trimming cut 3 bases from V and 4 bases from J; bases unmatched to any gene: 3. CDR3 length equals 14 residues.